This T cell receptor beta chain was sequenced in a study of blood T cell repertoires in COVID-19 (dated by TCRdb to the early 2020s). At the level of the whole study: Samples covering the acute and convalescent phases of COVID-19 were provided by collaborators in the United States, Italy and Spain. The prospective study material was composed of cDNA or gDNA derived from T cells, B-cell-depleted T cells, or PBMCs. Deeply sampled blood TCRbeta repertoires from subjects exposed to, actively infected with, or recovered from COVID-19 were included in the dataset. The repertoires were released in a freely available public database intended as a resource for research on the immune response to SARS-CoV-2. The samples were drawn from the first 160 participants of the ongoing ImmuneRACE study and from over a thousand subjects provided by 6 global collaborators. A de-identified subject ID, COVID-19 status, age in years and sex were almost always included in the sample metadata. Where available, HLA class I and class II types were obtained from metadata supplied by the sample provider rather than from assay-based typing.

One collaborating source in Seattle enrolled patients during active infection and followed them longitudinally through the course of disease. Whole blood was collected in K2EDTA tubes by collaborating institutions according to the institutions' own protocols. For TCRbeta analysis, collaborator samples were shipped as frozen whole blood, as isolated PBMCs, or as DNA extracted from either sample type. TCRbeta CDR3 regions were amplified from genomic DNA by means of the immunoSEQ Assay, a bias-controlled multiplex PCR. Turning to the authors' computational methods: The number of nucleated cells in each sample was estimated by amplification of reference gene primers within the assay. To quantify the absolute abundance of each unique TCRbeta CDR3 rearrangement, sequence reads were collapsed and filtered. For each sample, productive Simpson clonality was calculated as the square root of Simpson's diversity index across productive rearrangements. TCRdb obtained this table from immuneACCESS and retained in-frame rearrangements with V and J assigned. These tables miss some clones; where compared with another copy, unresolved V genes account for less than half of the shortfall, and the remainder is unexplained. V and J calls plus clone size are reproduced from that table; the DNA served to infer D and trimming. Within this sample are hundreds of thousands of clones, with about nine tenths of them counted one time only. Of the sample, approximately 7.3% falls within the top ten clones.

Overall study outcomes, separate from this receptor: The quantity of clinical and demographic metadata differed by source and by participant and was supplied without curation.

The germline V gene specifies SGDLS as CDR1 and YYNGEE as CDR2. V trim: 0 bases; J trim: 1 base; unmatched bases: 0. The CDR3 measures 15 amino acids from cysteine to phenylalanine. Kept here is only the CDR3 DNA, which spans 45 bases and is read in frame from base 1. A remark on this clone: Its antigen is not yet known. No much larger clone is present one base from it, and per-base qualities are unavailable.

The chain links TRBV9 with TRBJ2-1, and 8 junctional nucleotides match TRBD2. This receptor was identified in a woman aged 70-85 years with COVID-19, enrolled during active disease. The sample taken for sequencing was peripheral blood. DNA sequence: TGTGCCAGCAGCGTAGCGGGGGGGTCCTACAATGAGCAGTTCTTC. Its coded protein is CASSVAGGSYNEQFF.